Below are 28 T cell receptor beta chains sequenced from a single sample in a study of CD8 T cells in Susac syndrome. It was with random hexamers that roughly 0.45 to 1 ug RNA was reverse transcribed. TCRdb re-analysed the immunoSEQ multiplex PCR reads in MiXCR, keeping a single row per CDR3 protein. Among 90,000 to 110,000 distinct CDR3 sequences listed, roughly 95% were seen once. The sequenced sample consisted of CD4+ T cells from PBMCs. All receptors come from a human donor in good health.

This chain uses TRBV6-2 or TRBV6-3 with TRBJ1-2, with 9 bases lining up with TRBD1. There are 14 residues in the CDR3. Trimming removed 7 bases from V and 5 bases from J; junction bases left unmatched: 8. CDR1 and CDR2 (germline): MNHEY, SVGEGT. CDR3: CASKTGQGRYGYTF. For the CDR3, the DNA is TGTGCCAGCAAGACGGGACAGGGAAGGTATGGCTACACCTTC.

This clonotype has only one observation. This chain connects TRBV20-1 to TRBJ1-2; D not resolved. The V and J ends lost 2 bases and 4 bases respectively, with 5 bases between them. Germline assignment: CDR1 DFQATT and CDR2 SNEGSKA (reference sequence). CDR3 length: 11 residues. CDR3 sequence reads: CSARTVYGYTF. Here the CDR3 DNA reads TGCAGTGCTAGAACAGTCTATGGCTACACCTTC.

The chain links TRBV5-6 to TRBJ2-5, with D tentatively TRBD2 (5 bases). V shed 4 bases and J shed 4 bases, with 11 bases lying between them. CDR3 length equals 13 residues. CDR1 SGHDT and CDR2 YYEEEE come from the germline V gene. The CDR3 DNA reads TGTGCCAGCAGCACCCGGACTCCAGAGACCCAGTACTTC. It encodes CASSTRTPETQYF. Full variable domain (outside the CDR3, taken from reference TRBV5-6 and TRBJ2-5): DAGVTQSPTHLIKTRGQQVTLRCSPKSGHDTVSWYQQALGQGPQFIFQYYEEEERQRGNFPDRFSGHQFPNYSSELNVNALLLGDSALYLCASSTRTPETQYFGPGTRLLVL.

The rearrangement uses TRBV3-1 and TRBJ2-7, with 8 bases lining up with TRBD2. With 0 bases clipped from V and 3 bases from J, the junction kept 1 base outside the gene matches. Germline loops: CDR1 LGHDT, CDR2 YNNKEL (reference sequence). This CDR3 has 14 amino acids. Here the CDR3 DNA reads TGTGCCAGCAGCCAAGATCGGGGGGGCTACGAGCAGTACTTC. Translating gives CASSQDRGGYEQYF.

This clonotype appeared a single time. The chain combines TRBV19 with TRBJ2-7; D possibly corresponds to TRBD1 (6 bases). CDR3 length: 16 residues. Trimming took 6 bases from V and 1 from J, leaving 19 bases between them. Per germline, CDR1 LNHDA and CDR2 SQIVND (reference sequence). The CDR3 nucleotides are TGTGCCAGTAGCCTCATCGTGGGACAAGGATCCTACGAGCAGTACTTC. Translation gives CASSLIVGQGSYEQYF.

This chain uses TRBV30 with TRBJ1-6; perhaps TRBD1 as D (5 bases). The CDR3 runs to 14 residues. The germline V and J ends were trimmed by 0 bases and 9 bases, with 12 bases remaining between them. Germline V CDR1 and CDR2: GTSNPN, SVGIG (reference sequence). This chain's CDR3 is CAWSVGRAPSPLHF. CDR3 coding DNA: TGTGCCTGGAGTGTAGGCAGGGCGCCTTCACCCCTCCACTTT.

The rearrangement uses TRBV10-2 and TRBJ2-6, with 9 positions matching TRBD1. The CDR3 length is 15 residues. CDR1 and CDR2 (germline): WSHSY, SAAADI. With 6 bases clipped from V and 4 bases from J, the junction kept 4 bases outside the gene matches. Here the CDR3 reads CASRDRGLGANVLTF. The DNA of the CDR3 is TGCGCCAGCAGGGACAGGGGTCTCGGGGCCAACGTCCTGACTTTC.

The chain is built from TRBV28 and TRBJ2-1; D possibly corresponds to TRBD1 (5 bases). V lost 6 bases and J 0 bases, leaving 15 bases between the germline ends. Germline V gene lookup returns CDR1 MDHEN and CDR2 SYDVKM. The CDR3 consists of 16 residues. CDR3: CASSRIGADSYNEQFF. For the CDR3, the DNA is TGTGCCAGCAGCCGTATTGGGGCTGACTCCTACAATGAGCAGTTCTTC.

The chain recombines TRBV3-1 with TRBJ2-1; a possible D gene is TRBD2 (5 bases). CDR1 and CDR2 from the germline V gene are LGHDT and YNNKEL (reference sequence). The germline V and J ends were trimmed by 0 bases and 14 bases, with 11 bases remaining between them. The CDR3 totals 12 residues. The CDR3 reads CASSQDTHSEFF. DNA for the CDR3: TGTGCCAGCAGCCAAGATACTCATAGCGAGTTCTTC.

This rearrangement joins TRBV20-1 to TRBJ2-2; TRBD2 agrees at 9 bases. Germline trimming cut 6 bases from V and 6 bases from J; bases unmatched to any gene: 11. Germline CDR1 reads DFQATT; CDR2 reads SNEGSKA (reference sequence). The CDR3 has 15 amino acids. The CDR3 nucleotides read TGCAGTGCCCCCAACAGCGGGAGGAGGTCCGGGGAGCTGTTTTTT. This gives the protein CSAPNSGRRSGELFF.

The chain employs TRBV12-3 or TRBV12-4 and TRBJ2-1; possibly TRBD1 or TRBD2 for D (5 bases each). The CDR3 consists of 13 residues. V lost 5 bases to trimming and J lost 9 bases, with 14 bases between them. The CDR3 spells CASSRGTGLEQFF. For the CDR3, the DNA is TGTGCCAGCAGTAGGGGCACGGGGCTTGAGCAGTTCTTC.

The J gene is TRBJ2-3, the V gene TRBV23-1, with 7 positions matching TRBD2. TRBV23-1 is identified as an open reading frame with a role that is uncertain. This CDR3 has 21 residues. Losses at the gene ends were 2 bases for V and 0 bases for J; bases not matched to a gene: 20. This CDR3 is CASSQRSGGTPDNPSTDTQYF. CDR3 in DNA: TGCGCCAGCAGTCAACGTTCCGGGGGGACTCCAGACAATCCTAGCACAGATACGCAGTATTTT.

The V and J genes are TRBV20-1 and TRBJ2-7; D gene uncertain. The CDR3 runs 15 residues. V lost 1 base to trimming and J lost 3 bases, with 16 bases between them. The germline V gene has CDR1 DFQATT and CDR2 SNEGSKA (reference sequence). CDR3 coding DNA: TGCAGTGCTAGAGTACCCCAGGCAGGAAACTACGAGCAGTACTTC. Amino acids: CSARVPQAGNYEQYF.

The V and J genes are TRBV5-1 and TRBJ2-5, with 8 bases lining up with TRBD2. The V segment lost 3 bases and the J segment 2 bases; nucleotides outside the gene matches: 6. The CDR3 totals 15 residues. Looked up from germline, CDR1 is SGHRS and CDR2 is YFSETQ. The CDR3 protein is CASSSGGAGQETQYF. In DNA form, the CDR3 reads TGCGCCAGCAGCTCCGGGGGGGCAGGACAAGAGACCCAGTACTTC. Filled out from reference TRBV5-1 and TRBJ2-5, the complete variable domain reads KAGVTQTPRYLIKTRGQQVTLSCSPISGHRSVSWYQQTPGQGLQFLFEYFSETQRNKGNFPGRFSGRQFSNSRSEMNVSTLELGDSALYLCASSSGGAGQETQYFGPGTRLLVL.

The V call is TRBV4-2, the J call TRBJ2-5; 12 bases agree with TRBD2. Germline values: CDR1 LGHNA, CDR2 YNFKEQ. The V segment lost 0 bases and the J segment 5 bases; nucleotides outside the gene matches: 13. This CDR3 contains 19 residues. As DNA, the CDR3 is TGTGCCAGCAGCCAAGATCGGAGGGCTAGCGGGGGGGCCGATGAGACCCAGTACTTC. Translation gives CASSQDRRASGGADETQYF.

This chain joins TRBV5-1 and TRBJ2-6; D unclear. The CDR3 length is 15 residues. V lost 3 bases, J lost 2 bases, and 9 bases lay in between. The germline CDR1 and CDR2 sequences are SGHRS and YFSETQ. DNA of the CDR3: TGCGCCAGCAGCTACGACGTTCCTGGGGCCAACGTCCTGACTTTC. This encodes CASSYDVPGANVLTF.

This chain connects TRBV18 to TRBJ2-7; 7 bases agree with TRBD2. The CDR3 contains 15 residues. V dropped 6 bases and J dropped 3; count of bases not matched to a gene: 11. The germline V gene has CDR1 KGHSH and CDR2 LQKENI. The CDR3 loop is CASSPSSGINYEQYF. CDR3 bases: TGTGCCAGCTCCCCATCTAGCGGCATTAACTACGAGCAGTACTTC.

The chain combines TRBV19 with TRBJ1-6; no clear D gene. V was shortened by 7 bases and J by 10 bases, with 17 bases between the two germline ends. Germline V gene sequence: CDR1 LNHDA, CDR2 SQIVND (reference sequence). CDR3 length: 14 residues. The CDR3 here is CASKEGVPRSPLHF. CDR3 bases: TGTGCCAGTAAGGAAGGAGTCCCGAGATCACCCCTCCACTTT.

This clonotype was detected only once. This chain connects TRBV6-5 to TRBJ2-7, with 8 bases that match TRBD2. The junction had 5 bases not matched to a gene; V was cut back by 3 bases and J by 4 bases. This CDR3 comprises 14 residues. Germline V CDR1 and CDR2: MNHEY, SVGAGI. The CDR3 sequence is CASSYLGGEYEQYF. The CDR3 bases are TGTGCCAGCAGTTATCTCGGGGGGGAATACGAGCAGTACTTC.

This sequence joins TRBV28 and TRBJ1-6; 10 bases fit TRBD1. V gave up 3 bases and J gave up 6 bases; unmatched junction bases: 2. Germline-derived CDR1 and CDR2 are MDHEN and SYDVKM. This CDR3 is 15 amino acids long. CDR3 in DNA: TGTGCCAGCAGTTTTGGGGACAGGGGTAATTCACCCCTCCACTTT. The encoded protein is CASSFGDRGNSPLHF.

V is TRBV25-1 and J is TRBJ1-2, with 7 bases aligning to TRBD1. The trim removed 7 bases at V and 7 bases at J, leaving 9 bases unmatched. The CDR3 totals 13 residues. CDR1 MGHDK and CDR2 SYGVNS come from the germline V gene. CDR3: CASTTGLRGGYTF. The CDR3 DNA follows: TGTGCCAGCACGACAGGGCTTAGGGGTGGCTACACCTTC.

The CDR3 loop reads CASSLGFAGELFF. Here the CDR3 DNA reads TGTGCCAGCAGCCTAGGATTCGCCGGGGAGCTGTTTTTT. The chain couples TRBV7-8 to TRBJ2-2, with D uncertain. Trimming took off 5 bases at V and 6 bases at J, with 10 bases between the two ends. CDR3 size: 13 residues. Germline V gene data show CDR1 as SGHVS and CDR2 as FQNEAQ.

In its sample, this clonotype was seen once. This chain connects TRBV2 to TRBJ2-7; D is unclear. The CDR3 covers 13 residues. In germline, CDR1 is SNHLY, CDR2 FYNNEI. The V end lost 4 bases, the J end lost 0 bases, and 7 bases lay between the germline ends. The CDR3 reads CASSAWSSYEQYF. In DNA, the CDR3 is TGTGCCAGCAGTGCTTGGAGCTCCTACGAGCAGTACTTC.

A single count supports this clonotype. The chain is built from TRBV5-1 and TRBJ1-1; possibly TRBD1 for D (6 bases). CDR1 is SGHRS and CDR2 is YFSETQ in the germline V gene. V was pared by 5 bases and J by 2 bases, with 10 bases between. The CDR3 consists of 13 residues. DNA for the CDR3: TGCGCCAGCAGGGAGGGGGAAAACACTGAAGCTTTCTTT. Translated: CASREGENTEAFF.

The J gene is TRBJ2-7, the V gene TRBV4-3; D call uncertain. The ends were cut back, 1 base at V and 0 bases at J, with 10 bases in the middle. The CDR3 is 15 residues long. Germline lookup yields CDR1 LGHNA and CDR2 YSLEER. In nucleotides, the CDR3 is TGCGCCAGCAGCCAAGCAGTACTAAGCTCCTACGAGCAGTACTTC. This encodes CASSQAVLSSYEQYF.

The chain couples TRBV4-1 to TRBJ1-5; tentatively, D is TRBD1 (5 bases). With 0 bases removed from V and 5 bases from J, the gap between germline ends came to 20 bases. The CDR3 consists of 18 residues. The germline gives CDR1 MGHRA, CDR2 YSYEKL. CDR3: CASSQDRGAGITHQPQHF. CDR3 DNA: TGCGCCAGCAGCCAAGATCGGGGAGCAGGGATCACCCATCAGCCCCAGCATTTT.

The gene calls are TRBV19 and TRBJ2-2; 7 bases agree with TRBD2. V lost 7 bases, J lost 1 base, and 9 bases stayed unmatched. Germline V CDR1 and CDR2: LNHDA, SQIVND (reference sequence). CDR3 size: 16 residues. This CDR3 reads CASNRGTMKNTGELFF. The CDR3 nucleotides are TGTGCCAGTAACCGGGGGACTATGAAGAACACCGGGGAGCTGTTTTTT. Full variable domain (outside the CDR3, taken from reference TRBV19 and TRBJ2-2): DGGITQSPKYLFRKEGQNVTLSCEQNLNHDAMYWYRQDPGQGLRLIYYSQIVNDFQKGDIAEGYSVSREKKESFPLTVTSAQKNPTAFYLCASNRGTMKNTGELFFGEGSRLTVL.

This rearrangement joins TRBV9 to TRBJ2-7; possible D gene TRBD1, 6 bases. The CDR3 totals 14 residues. V was cut by 4 bases and J by 0 bases, with 11 bases left in between. Per germline, CDR1 SGDLS and CDR2 YYNGEE. CDR3 residues: CASSYTGSSYEQYF. The DNA for the CDR3 is TGTGCCAGCAGCTACACAGGGTCCTCCTACGAGCAGTACTTC.